The clone carrying this T cell receptor (beta chain) was counted a few times. The sample originates from a study of identical twins. V lost 3 bases, J lost 5 bases, and 11 bases lay in between. The V gene's germline CDR1 is SGDLS and CDR2 YYNGEE. This CDR3 has 13 residues. A template switching step contributed a universal primer site, while unique molecular identifiers were present in the cDNA. TCRdb re-analysed the 5' RACE reads in MiXCR, keeping a single row per CDR3 protein. Of 450,000 to 650,000 distinct CDR3 sequences listed, over 12% are singletons. No donor was unhealthy or non-Caucasian. These data were likewise used in another study, on yellow fever vaccine responses in identical twins.

The sequence was obtained from a woman younger than 30 in good health. The chain carries TRBV9 and TRBJ2-5; D gene unclear. Sequencing input: CD4+ T cells sorted from blood. The CDR3 here is CASSDPVGETQYF. CDR3 nucleotide sequence: TGTGCCAGCAGCGACCCCGTGGGGGAGACCCAGTACTTC.